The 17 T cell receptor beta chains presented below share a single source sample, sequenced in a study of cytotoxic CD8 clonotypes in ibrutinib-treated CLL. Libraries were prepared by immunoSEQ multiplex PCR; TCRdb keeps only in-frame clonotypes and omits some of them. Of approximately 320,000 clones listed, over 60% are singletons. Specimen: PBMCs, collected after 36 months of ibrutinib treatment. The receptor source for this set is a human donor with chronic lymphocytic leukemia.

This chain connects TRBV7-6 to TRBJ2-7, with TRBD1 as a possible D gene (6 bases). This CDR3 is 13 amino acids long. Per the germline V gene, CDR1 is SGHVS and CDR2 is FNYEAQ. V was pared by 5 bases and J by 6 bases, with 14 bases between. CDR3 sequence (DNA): TGTGCCAGCAGCCAAATACAGGGTGTCGAGCAGTACTTC. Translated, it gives CASSQIQGVEQYF.

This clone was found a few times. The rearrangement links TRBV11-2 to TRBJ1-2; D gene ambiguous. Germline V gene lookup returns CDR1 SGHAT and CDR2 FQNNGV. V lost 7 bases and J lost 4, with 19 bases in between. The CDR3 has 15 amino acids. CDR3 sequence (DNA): TGTGCCAGCACCTCCTTCAGCATCCTTACCTATGGCTACACCTTC. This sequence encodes CASTSFSILTYGYTF.

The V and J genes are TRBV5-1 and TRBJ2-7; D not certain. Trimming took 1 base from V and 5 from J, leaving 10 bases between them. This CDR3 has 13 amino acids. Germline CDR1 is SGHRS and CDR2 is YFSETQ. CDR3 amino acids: CASSLIVQDEQYF. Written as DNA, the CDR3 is TGCGCCAGCAGCTTGATCGTTCAGGACGAGCAGTACTTC.

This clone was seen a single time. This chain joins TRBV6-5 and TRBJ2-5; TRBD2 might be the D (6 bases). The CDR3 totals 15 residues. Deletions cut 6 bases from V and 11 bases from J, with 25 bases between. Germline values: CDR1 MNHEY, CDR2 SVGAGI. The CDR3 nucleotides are TGTGCCAGCAGGGGGAGGAGACAGTTGGTACCAGAGCAGTACTTC. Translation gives CASRGRRQLVPEQYF.

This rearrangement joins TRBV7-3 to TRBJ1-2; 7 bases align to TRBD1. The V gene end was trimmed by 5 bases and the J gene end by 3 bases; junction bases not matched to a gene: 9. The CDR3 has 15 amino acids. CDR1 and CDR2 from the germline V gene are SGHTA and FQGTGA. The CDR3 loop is CASSLHRGADYGYTF. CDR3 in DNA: TGTGCCAGCAGCCTACACAGGGGAGCGGACTATGGCTACACCTTC. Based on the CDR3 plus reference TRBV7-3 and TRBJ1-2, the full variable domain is GAGVSQTPSNKVTEKGKYVELRCDPISGHTALYWYRQSLGQGPEFLIYFQGTGAADDSGLPNDRFFAVRPEGSVSTLKIQRTERGDSAVYLCASSLHRGADYGYTFGSGTRLTVV.

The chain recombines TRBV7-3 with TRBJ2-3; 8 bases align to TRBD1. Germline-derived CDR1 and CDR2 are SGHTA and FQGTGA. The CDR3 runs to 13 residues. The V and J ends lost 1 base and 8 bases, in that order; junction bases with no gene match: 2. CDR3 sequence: CASSLKGQVTQYF. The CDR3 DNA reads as TGTGCCAGCAGCTTAAAGGGACAGGTTACGCAGTATTTT.

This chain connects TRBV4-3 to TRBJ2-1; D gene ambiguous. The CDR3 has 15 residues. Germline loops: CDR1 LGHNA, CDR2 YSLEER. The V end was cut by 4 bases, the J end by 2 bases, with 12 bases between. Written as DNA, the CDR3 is TGCGCCAGCAGCCGCGTAAGTGGAGCCTACAATGAGCAGTTCTTC. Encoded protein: CASSRVSGAYNEQFF.

CDR3 sequence (DNA): TGTGCCAGCAGAGGGGGGACTGAAGCTTTCTTT. Its translation is CASRGGTEAFF. The V call is TRBV2, the J call TRBJ1-1, with D tentatively TRBD1 (6 bases). V was trimmed by 6 bases and J by 5 bases, leaving 7 bases between them. The CDR3 is 11 residues long. Germline loops: CDR1 SNHLY, CDR2 FYNNEI.

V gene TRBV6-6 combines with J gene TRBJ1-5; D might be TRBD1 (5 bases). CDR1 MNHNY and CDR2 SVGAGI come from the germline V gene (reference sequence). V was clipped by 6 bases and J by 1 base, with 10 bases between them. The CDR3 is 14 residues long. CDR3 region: CASRQGNSNQPQHF. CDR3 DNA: TGTGCCAGCAGGCAGGGAAACAGCAATCAGCCCCAGCATTTT.

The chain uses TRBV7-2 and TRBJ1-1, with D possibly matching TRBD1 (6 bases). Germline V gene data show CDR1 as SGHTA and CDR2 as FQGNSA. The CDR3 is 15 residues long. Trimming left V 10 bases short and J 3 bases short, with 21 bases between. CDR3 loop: CATRSQGAMHTEAFF. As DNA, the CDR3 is TGTGCCACCCGGTCACAGGGTGCGATGCACACTGAAGCTTTCTTT.

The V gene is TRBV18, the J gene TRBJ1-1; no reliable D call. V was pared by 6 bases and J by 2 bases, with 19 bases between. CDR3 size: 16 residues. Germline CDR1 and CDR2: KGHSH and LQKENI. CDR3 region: CASSERTGMGNTEAFF. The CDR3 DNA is TGTGCCAGCTCCGAACGGACCGGTATGGGAAACACTGAAGCTTTCTTT.

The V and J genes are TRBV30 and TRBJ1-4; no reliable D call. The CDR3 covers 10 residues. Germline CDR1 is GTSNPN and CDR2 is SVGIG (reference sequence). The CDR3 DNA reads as TGTGACCGGCAGGCTGAAAAACTGTTTTTT. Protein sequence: CDRQAEKLFF.

The CDR3 region is CATSGNSVDTQYF. CDR3 nucleotides: TGCGCCACCAGCGGGAATAGTGTGGATACGCAGTATTTT. The rearrangement joins TRBV10-1 to TRBJ2-3; 7 bases fit TRBD2. The CDR3 covers 13 residues. V was pared by 10 bases and J by 6 bases, with 10 bases of the junction left unmatched. Per the germline V gene, CDR1 is WNHNN and CDR2 is SYGVQD (reference sequence).

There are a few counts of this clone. The CDR3 sequence is CASSLWLRGLRQPQHF. The CDR3, as DNA: TGTGCCAGCAGCTTATGGTTAAGGGGGTTACGACAGCCCCAGCATTTT. The chain recombines TRBV11-2 with TRBJ1-5, with D possibly TRBD1 on 6 matching bases. CDR1 and CDR2 from the germline V gene are SGHAT and FQNNGV. V was clipped by 2 bases and J by 7 bases, with 18 bases between them. This CDR3 has 16 residues.

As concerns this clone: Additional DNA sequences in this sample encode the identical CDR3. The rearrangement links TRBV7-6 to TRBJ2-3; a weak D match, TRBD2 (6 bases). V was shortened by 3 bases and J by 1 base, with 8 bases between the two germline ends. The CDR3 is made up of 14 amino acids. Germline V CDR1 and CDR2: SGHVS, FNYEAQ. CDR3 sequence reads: CASSFTGGTDTQYF. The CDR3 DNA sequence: TGTGCCAGCAGCTTTACGGGAGGCACAGATACGCAGTATTTT.

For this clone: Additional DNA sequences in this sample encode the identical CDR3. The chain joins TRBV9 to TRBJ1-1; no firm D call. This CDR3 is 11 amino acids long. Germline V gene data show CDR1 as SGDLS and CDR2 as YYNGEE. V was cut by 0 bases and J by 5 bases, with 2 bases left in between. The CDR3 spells CASSVVTEAFF. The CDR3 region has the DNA TGTGCCAGCAGCGTAGTTACTGAAGCTTTCTTT. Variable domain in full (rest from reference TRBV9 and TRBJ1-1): DSGVTQTPKHLITATGQRVTLRCSPRSGDLSVYWYQQSLDQGLQFLIQYYNGEERAKGNILERFSAQQFPDLHSELNLSSLELGDSALYFCASSVVTEAFFGQGTRLTVV.

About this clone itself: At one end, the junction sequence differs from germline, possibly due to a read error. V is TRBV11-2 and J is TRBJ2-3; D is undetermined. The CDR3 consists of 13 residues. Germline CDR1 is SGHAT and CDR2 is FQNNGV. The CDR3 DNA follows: TGTGCCAGCAGCTTATTTCAGGCAGACACGCAGTATTTT. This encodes CASSLFQADTQYF.